The T cell receptor beta chain under discussion was sequenced for a study of blood T cell repertoires in COVID-19. The CDR3 totals 13 residues. With 3 bases removed from V and 10 bases from J, the gap between germline ends came to 15 bases. Germline CDR1 is ENHRY and CDR2 is SYGVKD. The study recruited people aged about 18 to 90 years across 24 US areas. Participants' own reports of clinical history determined their cohort assignment. Recovery among Cohort 3 donors was established by two negative PCRs, clearance, or symptom resolution. As originally analysed: By means of reference gene primer amplification, nucleated cell counts were estimated. Only in-frame clones appear in the TCRdb table, and some are missing; sequencing was by immunoSEQ multiplex PCR. The V and J calls and clone size are taken from that table; D and trimming were inferred from the DNA. The repertoire consists of a few hundred thousand clones, with over 75% occurring once and the leading ten covering approximately 2%.

The sample comprised PBMCs or T cells enriched from blood (not recorded which). This TCR came from a woman between 45 and 60 years old who had recovered from COVID-19. The V gene is TRBV10-3, the J gene TRBJ1-1; D uncertain. The CDR3 DNA is TGTGCCATCAGTGAAGATATTGTCGAGGTAGCTTTCTTT. Translating gives CAISEDIVEVAFF.